These 7 T cell receptor beta chains originate from one sample sequenced in a study of post-analysis software for immune sequencing data. What these receptors recognize is not known. Study-wide results and caveats: Controls showed lower frequencies than patients for a handful of TRBV segments, and TRBV5-6, TRBV5-1 and TRBV20-1 were among these.

Libraries were made from TCR beta cDNA, and they carried unique molecular identifiers. One entry per CDR3 protein results from TCRdb running MiXCR on the PCR reads. The profile shows 800,000 to 950,000 distinct CDR3 sequences, around 53% of them singletons. Sequencing was performed on blood. These receptors came from a girl aged 10 to 17 with multiple sclerosis.

The chain links TRBV29-1 to TRBJ2-7; D may be TRBD2 (5 bases). The CDR3 has 13 amino acids. The V end was cut by 6 bases, the J end by 4 bases, with 16 bases between. CDR1 is SQVTM and CDR2 is ANQGSEA in the germline V gene. The CDR3 sequence is CSVRSEGWYEQYF. The CDR3, as DNA: TGCAGCGTCCGGTCCGAGGGATGGTACGAGCAGTACTTC.

This clonotype has only a few counts. The J gene is TRBJ1-5, the V gene TRBV12-3 or TRBV12-4; 8 bases agree with TRBD1. V lost 0 bases to trimming and J lost 5 bases; unmatched junction nucleotides: 3. There are 15 residues in the CDR3. CDR3 nucleotide sequence: TGTGCCAGCAGTTTAGCGGGACAGGTCGATCAGCCCCAGCATTTT. It encodes CASSLAGQVDQPQHF.

CDR3 DNA sequence: TGTGCCAGCAGCCAATGGACAGAACCCTACGAGCAGTACGTC. This codes for CASSQWTEPYEQYV. This chain uses TRBV3-1 with TRBJ2-7; maybe TRBD1 (6 bases). CDR1 LGHDT and CDR2 YNNKEL come from the germline V gene (reference sequence). The CDR3 totals 14 residues. Trimming pared 2 bases from V and 2 bases from J, leaving 10 bases between.

This clonotype is a singleton in its sample. The chain is built from TRBV7-3 and TRBJ1-1, with 8 bases matching TRBD1. V was clipped by 0 bases and J by 5 bases; unmatched bases: 8. The CDR3 consists of 16 residues. CDR1 is SGHTA and CDR2 is FQGTGA in the germline V gene. Here the CDR3 reads CASSLTAGGAGTEAFF. The CDR3 DNA follows: TGTGCCAGCAGCTTAACGGCAGGGGGCGCGGGGACTGAAGCTTTCTTT.

The chain links TRBV7-2 to TRBJ2-1, with unresolved D. The CDR3 has 14 residues. Trimming took off 0 bases at V and 2 bases at J, with 5 bases between the two ends. Looked up from germline, CDR1 is SGHTA and CDR2 is FQGNSA. The CDR3 DNA follows: TGTGCCAGCAGCTTAGCCCAGCCCTACAATGAGCAGTTCTTC. The encoded protein is CASSLAQPYNEQFF.

The chain carries TRBV24-1 and TRBJ2-5, with D unresolved. Germline loops: CDR1 KGHDR, CDR2 SFDVKD. The CDR3 spans 11 residues. The V end was cut by 6 bases, the J end by 3 bases, with 4 bases between. The CDR3 DNA follows: TGTGCCACCAGTTTCAAAGAGACCCAGTACTTC. It specifies CATSFKETQYF.

The V gene is TRBV2, the J gene TRBJ2-5, with D perhaps TRBD2 (6 bases). This CDR3 is built from 15 residues. V lost 6 bases to trimming and J lost 9 bases, with 23 bases between them. Germline V gene lookup returns CDR1 SNHLY and CDR2 FYNNEI. CDR3 residues: CASRAVSGDQGAQYF. The CDR3 nucleotides read TGTGCCAGCAGGGCGGTCTCGGGGGACCAAGGGGCCCAGTACTTC.